The rows below give T cell receptor beta chains drawn from one sample of a study of CD8 T cells in Susac syndrome. Each CDR3 protein gets one entry after TCRdb re-called the immunoSEQ multiplex PCR reads with MiXCR. This repertoire shows roughly 100,000 distinct CDR3 sequences, 94% found once; its top ten account for about 0.41%. Sequenced input: CD8+ T cells from PBMCs. Receptors were obtained from a human donor with Susac syndrome. Both conserved end residues are trimmed from each CDR3. Each record gives: J gene, V gene, clone size, CDR3 protein. Part of the rows lack a size; the others show once, few, many or a class for expanded clones.

j_gene: TRBJ2-1; v_gene: TRBV3-1; abundance: -; CDR3aa: ASSLRTGDIGDEQF
j_gene: TRBJ1-2; v_gene: TRBV10-3; abundance: -; CDR3aa: ATLPDSNYGYT
j_gene: TRBJ2-3; v_gene: TRBV13; abundance: -; CDR3aa: ASSLGAGRSDTQY
j_gene: TRBJ2-2; v_gene: TRBV9; abundance: -; CDR3aa: ASSPSAGELF
j_gene: TRBJ2-5; v_gene: TRBV29-1; abundance: -; CDR3aa: SVEKGRAKETQY
j_gene: TRBJ1-3; v_gene: TRBV20-1; abundance: -; CDR3aa: SARDYRRADTIY
j_gene: TRBJ2-7; v_gene: TRBV6-2/TRBV6-3; abundance: once; CDR3aa: ASRQDDSYEQY
j_gene: TRBJ1-1; v_gene: TRBV20-1; abundance: -; CDR3aa: SAKQGYTEAF
j_gene: TRBJ1-1; v_gene: TRBV9; abundance: -; CDR3aa: ASSPRQGSTEAF
j_gene: TRBJ1-1; v_gene: TRBV4-1; abundance: once; CDR3aa: ASRLAGEGTEAF
j_gene: TRBJ2-1; v_gene: TRBV20-1; abundance: few; CDR3aa: SAGGSSYNEQF
j_gene: TRBJ1-1; v_gene: TRBV11-2; abundance: -; CDR3aa: ASSSDRGSTEAF
j_gene: TRBJ1-2; v_gene: TRBV3-1; abundance: -; CDR3aa: ASSQEDRGYYGYT
j_gene: TRBJ2-1; v_gene: TRBV7-3; abundance: -; CDR3aa: ASSLISSNEQF
j_gene: TRBJ2-5; v_gene: TRBV6-2/TRBV6-3; abundance: -; CDR3aa: ASSYGAGTMETQY
j_gene: TRBJ2-3; v_gene: TRBV9; abundance: -; CDR3aa: ASSVVGTGGGGADTQY
j_gene: TRBJ1-1; v_gene: TRBV4-2; abundance: -; CDR3aa: ASSQVPSTEAF
j_gene: TRBJ2-5; v_gene: TRBV4-2; abundance: -; CDR3aa: ASSRASGDQETQY
j_gene: TRBJ2-3; v_gene: TRBV12-3/TRBV12-4; abundance: -; CDR3aa: ASSSAGQGADTQY
j_gene: TRBJ2-1; v_gene: TRBV20-1; abundance: -; CDR3aa: SAPGTHNEQF
j_gene: TRBJ2-7; v_gene: TRBV29-1; abundance: -; CDR3aa: SVEVTGGEQY
j_gene: TRBJ1-2; v_gene: TRBV12-3/TRBV12-4; abundance: -; CDR3aa: ASRTVGPGLGEGYT
j_gene: TRBJ2-2; v_gene: TRBV6-4; abundance: -; CDR3aa: ASSRDSTGELF
j_gene: TRBJ2-7; v_gene: TRBV5-1; abundance: once; CDR3aa: ASSIAVSYEQY
j_gene: TRBJ1-5; v_gene: TRBV5-4; abundance: -; CDR3aa: ASSLPPRIGQPEGDQPQH
j_gene: TRBJ1-5; v_gene: TRBV4-3; abundance: -; CDR3aa: ASSQERMGRNQPQH
j_gene: TRBJ2-5; v_gene: TRBV5-6; abundance: -; CDR3aa: ASSLSIGLAGGLRTQY
j_gene: TRBJ2-3; v_gene: TRBV28; abundance: -; CDR3aa: ASTATGGEADTQY
j_gene: TRBJ1-2; v_gene: TRBV20-1; abundance: -; CDR3aa: SVVWTGRAYGYT
j_gene: TRBJ2-1; v_gene: TRBV7-9; abundance: -; CDR3aa: ASSPSRGASYNEQF
j_gene: TRBJ2-1; v_gene: TRBV20-1; abundance: -; CDR3aa: SATNLERGFNNEQF
j_gene: TRBJ2-3; v_gene: TRBV29-1; abundance: once; CDR3aa: SARGRGPRADTQY
j_gene: TRBJ2-6; v_gene: TRBV9; abundance: -; CDR3aa: ASSVTGFSGANVLT
j_gene: TRBJ1-1; v_gene: TRBV19; abundance: -; CDR3aa: ASSMAGGNTEAF
j_gene: TRBJ2-3; v_gene: TRBV7-2; abundance: few; CDR3aa: ASSSRTGGADTQY
j_gene: TRBJ1-4; v_gene: TRBV20-1; abundance: -; CDR3aa: SATTGTGNEKLF
j_gene: TRBJ2-5; v_gene: TRBV7-2; abundance: -; CDR3aa: ASSLAGGNKETQY
j_gene: TRBJ2-7; v_gene: TRBV25-1; abundance: once; CDR3aa: ASSATGAYEQY
j_gene: TRBJ1-1; v_gene: TRBV15; abundance: -; CDR3aa: ATSRDDGVLGTEAF